The sequence of this T cell receptor beta chain was determined in a study of response to subunit inactivated influenza vaccine. Only one count was recorded for this clonotype. Its target is not known. Germline is not matched at one junction end, which may reflect a read error. Study-wide findings and caveats: Each seasonal influenza vaccination recruits few new T cells, the authors suggested.

TCRdb re-called the RT-PCR reads through MiXCR, storing one row per CDR3 protein. The sample carries fewer than 650,000 distinct CDR3 sequences, 10% to 15% recorded once. This CDR3 contains 16 residues. The germline gives CDR1 MNHEY, CDR2 SVGAGI. The receptor was derived from a man between 45 and 60 years old who received an inactivated influenza vaccine. Sample: PBMCs from blood, taken 40 to 50 days after vaccination. This rearrangement joins TRBV6-5 to TRBJ2-5, with D perhaps TRBD1 (6 bases). The CDR3 nucleotides read TGTGCCAGCAGTTACTCGAGTCCAGGGGCCCAAGGGACCCAGTACTTC. Its translation: CASSYSSPGAQGTQYF.